What follows describes a single T cell receptor (beta chain). What it binds is not known. The data stem from a study of cytomegalovirus exposure and HLA in healthy donors. Study as a whole: The 120 validation repertoires used the same platform as the approximately 700 first-cohort repertoires (as reported by a later analysis).

Clones were sequenced by immunoSEQ multiplex PCR, and TCRdb holds only the in-frame ones, with some missing. The repertoire holds roughly 60,000 clones, with 92% as singletons. Study results and caveats: The study flagged some 170 TCR beta chains as cytomegalovirus-associated. The classifier was said to identify cytomegalovirus status with high specificity and sensitivity.

The germline gives CDR1 LGHNA, CDR2 YSLEER. Trimming removed 3 bases from V and 5 bases from J; junction bases left unmatched: 9. The CDR3 extends over 15 amino acids. V gene TRBV4-3 combines with J gene TRBJ1-2; 7 nucleotides match TRBD1. The sample taken for sequencing was PBMCs. The clonotype comes from a woman in her late teens or twenties in good health and CMV-seronegative. This CDR3 is CASSHTDREAYGYTF. The CDR3 DNA follows: TGCGCCAGCAGCCATACTGACAGGGAGGCTTATGGCTACACCTTC.